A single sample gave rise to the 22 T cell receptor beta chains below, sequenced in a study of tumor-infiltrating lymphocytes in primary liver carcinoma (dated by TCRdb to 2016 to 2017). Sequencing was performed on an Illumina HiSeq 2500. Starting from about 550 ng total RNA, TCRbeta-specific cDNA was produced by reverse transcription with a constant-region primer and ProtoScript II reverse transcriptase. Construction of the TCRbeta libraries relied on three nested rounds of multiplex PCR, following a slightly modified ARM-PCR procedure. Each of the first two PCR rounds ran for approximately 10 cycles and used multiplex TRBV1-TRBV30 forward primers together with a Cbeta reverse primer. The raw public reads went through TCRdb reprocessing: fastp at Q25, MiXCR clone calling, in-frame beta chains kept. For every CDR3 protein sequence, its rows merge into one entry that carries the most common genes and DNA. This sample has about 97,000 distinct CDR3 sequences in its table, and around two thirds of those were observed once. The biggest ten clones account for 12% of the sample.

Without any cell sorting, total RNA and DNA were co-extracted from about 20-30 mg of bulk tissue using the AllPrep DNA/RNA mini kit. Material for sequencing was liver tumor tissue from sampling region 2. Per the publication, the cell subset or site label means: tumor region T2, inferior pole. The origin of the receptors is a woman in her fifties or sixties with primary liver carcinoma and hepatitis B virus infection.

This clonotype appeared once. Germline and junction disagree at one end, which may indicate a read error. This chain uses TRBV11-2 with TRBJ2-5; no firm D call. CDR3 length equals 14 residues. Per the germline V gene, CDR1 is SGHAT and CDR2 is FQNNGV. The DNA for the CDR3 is TGTGCTAGCAGACGCGACATAAACCAAGAGACCCAGTACTTC. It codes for CASRRDINQETQYF.

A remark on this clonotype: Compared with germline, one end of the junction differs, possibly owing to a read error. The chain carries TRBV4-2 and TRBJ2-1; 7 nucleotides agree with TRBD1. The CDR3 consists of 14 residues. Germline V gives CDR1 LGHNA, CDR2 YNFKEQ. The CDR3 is CASSQDRGDRATFF. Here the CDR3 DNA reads TGTGCCAGCAGTCAAGATAGGGGAGACAGGGCCACGTTCTTC.

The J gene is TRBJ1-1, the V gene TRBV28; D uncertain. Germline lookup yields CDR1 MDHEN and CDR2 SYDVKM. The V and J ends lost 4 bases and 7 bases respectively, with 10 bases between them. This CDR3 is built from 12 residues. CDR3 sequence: CASSSIKVEAFF. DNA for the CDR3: TGTGCCAGCAGTTCGATCAAGGTTGAAGCTTTCTTT.

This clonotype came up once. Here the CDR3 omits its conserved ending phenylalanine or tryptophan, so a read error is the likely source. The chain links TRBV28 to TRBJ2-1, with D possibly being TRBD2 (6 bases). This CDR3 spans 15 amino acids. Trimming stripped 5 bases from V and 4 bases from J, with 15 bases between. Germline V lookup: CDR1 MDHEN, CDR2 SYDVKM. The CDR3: CASSLTGRGYNEQFL. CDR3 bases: TGTGCCAGCAGTCTGACCGGGAGAGGGTACAATGAGCAGTTCTTA.

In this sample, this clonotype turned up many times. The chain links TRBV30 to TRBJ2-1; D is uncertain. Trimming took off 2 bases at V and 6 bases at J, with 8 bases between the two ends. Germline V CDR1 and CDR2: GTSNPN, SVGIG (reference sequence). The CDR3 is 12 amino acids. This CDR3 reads CAWSRSSNEQFF. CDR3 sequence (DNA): TGTGCCTGGAGTCGTTCTAGCAATGAGCAGTTCTTC.

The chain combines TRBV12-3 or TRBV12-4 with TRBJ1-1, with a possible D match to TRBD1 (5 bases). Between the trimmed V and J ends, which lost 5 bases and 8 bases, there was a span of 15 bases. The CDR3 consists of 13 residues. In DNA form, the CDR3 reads TGTGCCAGCAGTACCAGGGTAGAGACCGAAGCTTTCTTT. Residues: CASSTRVETEAFF.

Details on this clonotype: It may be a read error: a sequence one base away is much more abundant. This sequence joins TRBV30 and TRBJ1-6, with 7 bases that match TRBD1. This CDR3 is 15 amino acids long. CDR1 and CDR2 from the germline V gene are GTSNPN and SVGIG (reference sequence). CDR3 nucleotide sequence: TGTGCCTGGAAGAGCGAGGGACAGTTTAATACACCCCTCCACTTT. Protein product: CAWKSEGQFNTPLHF.

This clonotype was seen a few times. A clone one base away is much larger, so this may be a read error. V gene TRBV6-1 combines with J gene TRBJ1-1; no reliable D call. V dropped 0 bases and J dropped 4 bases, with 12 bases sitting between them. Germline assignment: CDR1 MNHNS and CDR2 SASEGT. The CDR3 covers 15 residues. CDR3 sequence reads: CASSEAAGPGTEAFF. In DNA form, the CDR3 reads TGTGCCAGCAGTGAAGCGGCAGGCCCTGGCACTGAAGCTTTCTTT.

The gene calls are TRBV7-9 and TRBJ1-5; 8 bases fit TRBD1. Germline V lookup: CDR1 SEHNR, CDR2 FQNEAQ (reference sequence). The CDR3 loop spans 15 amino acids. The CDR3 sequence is CSNSLGQGACQPQHF. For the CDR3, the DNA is TGTTCCAACAGCTTAGGCCAGGGGGCATGTCAGCCCCAGCATTTT.

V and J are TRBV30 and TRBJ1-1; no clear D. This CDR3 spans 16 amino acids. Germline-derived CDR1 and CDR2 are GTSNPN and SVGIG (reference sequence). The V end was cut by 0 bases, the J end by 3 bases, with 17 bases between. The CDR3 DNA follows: TGTGCCTGGAGTGTATCTGGTGCAGGTTTGGACACTGAAGCTTTCTTT. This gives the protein CAWSVSGAGLDTEAFF.

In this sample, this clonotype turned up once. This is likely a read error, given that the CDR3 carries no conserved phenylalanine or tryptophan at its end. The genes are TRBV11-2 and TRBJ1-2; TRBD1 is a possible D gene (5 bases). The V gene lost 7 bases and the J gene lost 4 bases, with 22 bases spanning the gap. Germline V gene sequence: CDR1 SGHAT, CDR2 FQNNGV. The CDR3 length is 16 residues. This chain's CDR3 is CASNLGTPEGFYGYTS. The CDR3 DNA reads TGTGCCAGCAACCTCGGGACGCCGGAGGGGTTCTATGGCTACACCTCC.

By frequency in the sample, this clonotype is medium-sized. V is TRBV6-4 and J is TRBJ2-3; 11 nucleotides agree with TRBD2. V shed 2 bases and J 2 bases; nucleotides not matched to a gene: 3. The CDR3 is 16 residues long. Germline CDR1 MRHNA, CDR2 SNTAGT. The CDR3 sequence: CASSDVAGGSTDTQYF. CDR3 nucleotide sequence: TGTGCCAGCAGTGACGTAGCGGGAGGGTCCACAGATACGCAGTATTTT.

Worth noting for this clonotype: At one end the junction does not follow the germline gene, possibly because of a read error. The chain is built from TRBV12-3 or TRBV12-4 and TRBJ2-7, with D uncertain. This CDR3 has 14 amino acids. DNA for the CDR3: TGTGCCAGCAGTCCTACCTTTCGCTCCTACGAGCTGTACTTC. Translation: CASSPTFRSYELYF.

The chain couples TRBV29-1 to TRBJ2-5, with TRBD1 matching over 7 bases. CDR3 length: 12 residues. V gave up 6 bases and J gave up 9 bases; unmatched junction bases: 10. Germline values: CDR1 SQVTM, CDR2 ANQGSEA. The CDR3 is CSVTGIGVAQYF. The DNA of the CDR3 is TGCAGCGTGACAGGGATAGGAGTGGCCCAGTACTTC. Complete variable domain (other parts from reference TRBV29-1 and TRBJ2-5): SAVISQKPSRDICQRGTSLTIQCQVDSQVTMMFWYRQQPGQSLTLIATANQGSEATYESGFVIDKFPISRPNLTFSTLTVSNMSPEDSSIYLCSVTGIGVAQYFGPGTRLLVL.

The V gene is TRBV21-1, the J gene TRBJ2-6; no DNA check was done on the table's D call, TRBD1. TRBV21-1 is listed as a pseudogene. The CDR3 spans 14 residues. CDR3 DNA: TGTGCCAACTCAGGGGGGCGTAGGGCCAACGTCCTGACTTTC. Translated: CANSGGRRANVLTF.

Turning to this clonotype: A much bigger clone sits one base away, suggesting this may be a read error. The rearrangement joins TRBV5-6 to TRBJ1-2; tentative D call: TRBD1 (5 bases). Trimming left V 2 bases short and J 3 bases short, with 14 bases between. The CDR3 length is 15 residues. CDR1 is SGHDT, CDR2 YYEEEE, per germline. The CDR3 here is CASSFRRAGYYGYTF. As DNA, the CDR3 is TGTGCCAGCAGCTTCAGACGGGCAGGGTACTATGGCTACACCTTC. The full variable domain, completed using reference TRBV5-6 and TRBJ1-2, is DAGVTQSPTHLIKTRGQQVTLRCSPKSGHDTVSWYQQALGQGPQFIFQYYEEEERQRGNFPDRFSGHQFPNYSSELNVNALLLGDSALYLCASSFRRAGYYGYTFGSGTRLTVV.

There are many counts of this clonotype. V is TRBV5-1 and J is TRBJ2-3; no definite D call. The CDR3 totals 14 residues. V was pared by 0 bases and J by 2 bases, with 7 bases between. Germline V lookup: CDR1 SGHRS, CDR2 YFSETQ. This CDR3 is CASSLAQATDTQYF. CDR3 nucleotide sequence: TGCGCCAGCAGCTTGGCCCAGGCCACAGATACGCAGTATTTT.

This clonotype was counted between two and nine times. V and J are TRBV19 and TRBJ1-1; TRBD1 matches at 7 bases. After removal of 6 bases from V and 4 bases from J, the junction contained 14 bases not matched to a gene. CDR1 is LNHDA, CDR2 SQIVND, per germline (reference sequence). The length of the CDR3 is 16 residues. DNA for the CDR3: TGTGCCAGTAGGGTCCGGGACAGAGGGACATCCACTGAAGCTTTCTTT. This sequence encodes CASRVRDRGTSTEAFF.

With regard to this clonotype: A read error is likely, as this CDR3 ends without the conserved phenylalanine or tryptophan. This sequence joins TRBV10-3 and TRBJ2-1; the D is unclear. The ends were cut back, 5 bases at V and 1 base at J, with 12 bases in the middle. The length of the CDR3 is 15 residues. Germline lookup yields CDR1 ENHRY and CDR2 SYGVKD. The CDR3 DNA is TGTGCCATCAGTCAGGACGCGGCATCCTACAATGAGCAGTTCCTC. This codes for CAISQDAASYNEQFL.

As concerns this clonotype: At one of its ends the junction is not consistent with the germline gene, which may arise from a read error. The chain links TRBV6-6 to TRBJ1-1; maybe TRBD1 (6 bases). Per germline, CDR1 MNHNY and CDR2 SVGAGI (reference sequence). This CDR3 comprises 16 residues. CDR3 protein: CASLRGHSPGGTEAFF. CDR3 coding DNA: TGTGCCAGCTTGCGGGGGCACAGCCCCGGGGGGACTGAAGCTTTCTTC.

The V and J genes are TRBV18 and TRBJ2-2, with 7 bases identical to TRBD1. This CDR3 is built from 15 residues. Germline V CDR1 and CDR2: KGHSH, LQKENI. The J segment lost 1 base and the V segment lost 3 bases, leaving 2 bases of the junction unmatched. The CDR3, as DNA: TGTGCCAGCTCACCGCGACAGGGGAACACCGGGGAGCTGTTTTTT. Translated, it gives CASSPRQGNTGELFF.

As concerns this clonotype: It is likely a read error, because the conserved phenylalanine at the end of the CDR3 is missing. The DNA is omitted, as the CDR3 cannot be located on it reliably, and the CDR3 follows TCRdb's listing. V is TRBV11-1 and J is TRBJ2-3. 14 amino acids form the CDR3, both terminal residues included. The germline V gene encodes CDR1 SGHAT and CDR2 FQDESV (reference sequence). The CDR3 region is CASGLRQRAGESHS.